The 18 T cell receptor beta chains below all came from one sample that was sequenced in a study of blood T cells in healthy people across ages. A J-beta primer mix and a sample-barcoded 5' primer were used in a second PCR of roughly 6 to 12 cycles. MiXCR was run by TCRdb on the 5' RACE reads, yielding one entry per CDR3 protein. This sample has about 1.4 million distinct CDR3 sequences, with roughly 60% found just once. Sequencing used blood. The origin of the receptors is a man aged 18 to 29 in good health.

The DNA of the CDR3 is TGCGCCAGCAGCCACAACACAGTAAATGTTGGGGGGACGCAGTATTTT. Protein sequence: CASSHNTVNVGGTQYF. This rearrangement joins TRBV4-1 to TRBJ2-3, with D possibly being TRBD2 (6 bases). V was pared by 3 bases and J by 9 bases, with 22 bases between. The CDR3 runs 16 residues. Germline V gene sequence: CDR1 MGHRA, CDR2 YSYEKL.

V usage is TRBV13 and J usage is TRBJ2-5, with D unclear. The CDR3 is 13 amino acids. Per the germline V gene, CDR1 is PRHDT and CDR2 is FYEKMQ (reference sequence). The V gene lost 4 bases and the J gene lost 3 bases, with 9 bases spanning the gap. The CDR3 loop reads CASSSGRKETQYF. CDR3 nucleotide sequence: TGTGCCAGCAGCTCCGGTCGAAAAGAGACCCAGTACTTC.

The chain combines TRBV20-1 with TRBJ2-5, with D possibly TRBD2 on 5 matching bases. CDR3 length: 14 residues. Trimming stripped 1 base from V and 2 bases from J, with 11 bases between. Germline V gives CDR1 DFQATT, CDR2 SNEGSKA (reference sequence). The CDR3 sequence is CSARAITGQETQYF. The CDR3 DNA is TGCAGTGCTAGAGCCATTACGGGGCAAGAGACCCAGTACTTC.

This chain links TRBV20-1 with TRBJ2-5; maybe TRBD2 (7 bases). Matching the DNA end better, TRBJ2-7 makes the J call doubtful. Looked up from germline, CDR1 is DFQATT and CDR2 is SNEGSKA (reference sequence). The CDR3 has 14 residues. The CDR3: CSARPRGGANEQYF. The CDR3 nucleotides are TGCAGTGCTAGACCCCGTGGGGGGGCTAACGAGCAGTACTTC.

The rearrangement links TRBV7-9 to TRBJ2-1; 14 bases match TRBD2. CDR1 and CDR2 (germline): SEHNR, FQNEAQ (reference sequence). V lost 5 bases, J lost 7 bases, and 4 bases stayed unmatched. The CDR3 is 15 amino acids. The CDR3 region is CASSMTSGGANEQFF. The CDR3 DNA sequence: TGTGCCAGCAGCATGACTAGCGGGGGGGCAAATGAGCAGTTCTTC.

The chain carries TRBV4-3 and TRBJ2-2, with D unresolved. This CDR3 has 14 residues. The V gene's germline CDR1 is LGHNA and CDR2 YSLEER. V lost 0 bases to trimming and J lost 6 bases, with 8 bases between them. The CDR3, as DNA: TGCGCCAGCAGCCAAGAATTCGACCCCGGGGAGCTGTTTTTT. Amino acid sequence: CASSQEFDPGELFF.

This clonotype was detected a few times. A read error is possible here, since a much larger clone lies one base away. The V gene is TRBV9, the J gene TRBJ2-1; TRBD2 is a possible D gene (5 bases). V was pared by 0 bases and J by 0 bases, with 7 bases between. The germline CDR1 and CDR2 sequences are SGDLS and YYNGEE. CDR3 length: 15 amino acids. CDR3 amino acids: CASSVVGSSYNEQFF. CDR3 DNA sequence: TGTGCCAGCAGCGTAGTGGGGAGCTCCTACAATGAGCAGTTCTTC.

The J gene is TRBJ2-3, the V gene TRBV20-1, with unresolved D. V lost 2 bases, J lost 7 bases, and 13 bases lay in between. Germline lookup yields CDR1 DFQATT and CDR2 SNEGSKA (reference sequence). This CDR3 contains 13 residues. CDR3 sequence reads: CSARPSGGNTQYF. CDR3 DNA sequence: TGCAGTGCTAGACCCTCCGGCGGAAATACGCAGTATTTT.

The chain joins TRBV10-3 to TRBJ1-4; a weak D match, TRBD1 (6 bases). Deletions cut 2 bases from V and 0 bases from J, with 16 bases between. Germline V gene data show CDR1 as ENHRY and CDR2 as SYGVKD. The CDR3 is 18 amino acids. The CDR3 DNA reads TGTGCCATCAGTGAGATGGGGAGCGGGGGCGCAACTAATGAAAAACTGTTTTTT. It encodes CAISEMGSGGATNEKLFF.

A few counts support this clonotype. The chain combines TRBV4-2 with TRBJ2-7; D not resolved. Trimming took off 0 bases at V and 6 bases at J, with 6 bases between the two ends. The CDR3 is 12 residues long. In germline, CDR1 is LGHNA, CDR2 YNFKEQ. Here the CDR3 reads CASSQDTREQYF. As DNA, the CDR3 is TGTGCCAGCAGCCAAGACACGCGCGAGCAGTACTTC.

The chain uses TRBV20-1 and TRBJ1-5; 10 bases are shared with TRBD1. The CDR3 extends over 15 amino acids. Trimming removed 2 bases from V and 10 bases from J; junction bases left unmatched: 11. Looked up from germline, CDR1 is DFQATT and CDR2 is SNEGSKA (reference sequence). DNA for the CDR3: TGCAGTGCTAGAATGGGACAGGGGTCCATCGGCCCCCAGCATTTT. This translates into CSARMGQGSIGPQHF.

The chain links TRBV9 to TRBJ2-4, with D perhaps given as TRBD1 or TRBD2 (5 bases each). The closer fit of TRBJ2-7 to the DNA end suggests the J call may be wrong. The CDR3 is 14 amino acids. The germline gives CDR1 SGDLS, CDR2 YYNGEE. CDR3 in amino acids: CASSVGGIGYEQYF. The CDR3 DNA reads TGTGCCAGCAGCGTAGGGGGGATCGGTTACGAGCAGTACTTC.

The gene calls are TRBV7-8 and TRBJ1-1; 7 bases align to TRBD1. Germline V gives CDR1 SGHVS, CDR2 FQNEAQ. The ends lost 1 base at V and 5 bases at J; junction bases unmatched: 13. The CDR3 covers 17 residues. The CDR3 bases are TGTGCCAGCAGCTTAGGGCTTACTGGGACAGAAGCAACTGAAGCTTTCTTT. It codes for CASSLGLTGTEATEAFF.

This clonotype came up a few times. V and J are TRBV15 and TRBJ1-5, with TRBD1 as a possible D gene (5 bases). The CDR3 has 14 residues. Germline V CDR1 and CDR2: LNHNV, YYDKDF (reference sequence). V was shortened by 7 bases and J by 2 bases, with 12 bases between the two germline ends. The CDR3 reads CATTQGAGNQPQHF. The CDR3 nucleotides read TGTGCCACCACCCAAGGGGCGGGCAATCAGCCCCAGCATTTT.

The CDR3 reads CASSPDPSGELFF. DNA for the CDR3: TGCGCCAGCAGTCCTGACCCCTCCGGGGAGCTGTTTTTT. The chain employs TRBV5-1 and TRBJ2-2; D remains ambiguous. The V gene's germline CDR1 is SGHRS and CDR2 YFSETQ. This CDR3 contains 13 residues. V gave up 5 bases and J gave up 6 bases, with 11 bases separating them.

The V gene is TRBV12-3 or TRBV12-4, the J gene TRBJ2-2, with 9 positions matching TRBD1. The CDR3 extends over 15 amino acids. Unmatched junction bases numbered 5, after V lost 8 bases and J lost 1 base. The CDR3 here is CASVTGQGNTGELFF. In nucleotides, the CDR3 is TGTGCCAGCGTAACGGGACAGGGGAACACCGGGGAGCTGTTTTTT.

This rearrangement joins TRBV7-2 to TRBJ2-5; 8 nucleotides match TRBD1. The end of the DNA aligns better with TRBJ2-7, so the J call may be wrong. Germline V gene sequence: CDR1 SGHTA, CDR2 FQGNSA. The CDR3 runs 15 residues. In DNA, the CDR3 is TGTGCCAGCGGCTATGGGGACAGGCGCTCCTACGAGCAGTACTTC. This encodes CASGYGDRRSYEQYF.

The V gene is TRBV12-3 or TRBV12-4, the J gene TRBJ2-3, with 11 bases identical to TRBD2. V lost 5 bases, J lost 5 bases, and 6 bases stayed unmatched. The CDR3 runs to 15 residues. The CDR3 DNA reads TGTGCCAGCAGTCATAGCGGGGGGGCCCAAGATACGCAGTATTTT. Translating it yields CASSHSGGAQDTQYF.